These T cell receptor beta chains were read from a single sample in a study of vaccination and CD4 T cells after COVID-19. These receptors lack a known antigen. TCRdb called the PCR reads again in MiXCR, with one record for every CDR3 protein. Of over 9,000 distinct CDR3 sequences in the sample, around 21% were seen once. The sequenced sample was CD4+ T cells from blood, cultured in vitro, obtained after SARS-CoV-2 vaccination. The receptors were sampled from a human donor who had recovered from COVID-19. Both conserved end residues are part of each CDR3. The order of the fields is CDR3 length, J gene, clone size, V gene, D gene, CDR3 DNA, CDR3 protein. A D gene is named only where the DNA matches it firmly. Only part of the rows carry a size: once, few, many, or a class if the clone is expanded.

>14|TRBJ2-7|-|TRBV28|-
TGTGCCAGCAGCCACGGGACGGCCGGCATTGGGCAGTACTTC
CASSHGTAGIGQYF
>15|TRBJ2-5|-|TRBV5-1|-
TGCGCCAGCAGCTCTGGAGGGGGTCCCACAGAGACCCAGTACTTC
CASSSGGGPTETQYF
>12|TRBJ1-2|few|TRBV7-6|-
TGTGCCAGCAGCTCCCGAGATTATGGCTACACCTTC
CASSSRDYGYTF
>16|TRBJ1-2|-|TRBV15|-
TGTGCCACCAGCAGAGAGAAGGATGGGGTCGTGCCTGGCTACACCTTC
CATSREKDGVVPGYTF
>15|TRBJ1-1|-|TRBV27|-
TGTGCCAGCAGTTTAGGGACTACGATGAACACTGAAGCTTTCTTT
CASSLGTTMNTEAFF
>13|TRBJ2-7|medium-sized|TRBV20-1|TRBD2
TGCAGTGCACCGGTAGCGGGATTTTACGAGCAGTACTTC
CSAPVAGFYEQYF
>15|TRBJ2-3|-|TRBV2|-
TGTGCCAGCAGTGAACAGGGGGGAAGCACAGATACGCAGTATTTT
CASSEQGGSTDTQYF
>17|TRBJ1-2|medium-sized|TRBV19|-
TGTGCCAGTAGATCCGCAAGAGGGGGACACTACGACTATGGCTACACCTTC
CASRSARGGHYDYGYTF
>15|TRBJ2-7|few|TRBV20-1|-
TGCAGTGCTAGCCGGGGTGGGGTAGTTACGGGCGAGCAGTACTTC
CSASRGGVVTGEQYF
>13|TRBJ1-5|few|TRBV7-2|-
TGTGCCAGCAGCTTAGAATGGAATCAGCCCCAGCATTTT
CASSLEWNQPQHF
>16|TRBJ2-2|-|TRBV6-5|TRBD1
TGTGCCAGCAGTTACGCGGGACAGGCGACCTCCGGGGAGCTGTTTTTT
CASSYAGQATSGELFF
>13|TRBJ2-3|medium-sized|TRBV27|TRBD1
TGTGCCAGCCGGGCGGGACAGGCAGATACGCAGTATTTT
CASRAGQADTQYF
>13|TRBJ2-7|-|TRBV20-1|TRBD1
TGCAGTGCTGCCCGGGGACAGGACTACGAGCAGTACTTC
CSAARGQDYEQYF
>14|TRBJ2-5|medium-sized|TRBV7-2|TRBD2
TGTGCCAGCAGCTTGACGGCGGGAGTAGAGACCCAGTACTTC
CASSLTAGVETQYF
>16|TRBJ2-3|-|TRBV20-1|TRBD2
TGCAGTGCTCTTCGGACTAGCGGGACGAGCACAGATACGCAGTATTTT
CSALRTSGTSTDTQYF
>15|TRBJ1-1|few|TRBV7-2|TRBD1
TGTGCCAGCAGCTCACAGGGGCGACCCTACACTGAAGCTTTCTTT
CASSSQGRPYTEAFF
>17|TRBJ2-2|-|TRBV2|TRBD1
TGTGCCAGCAGGCGACAGGGGTCAACAACTTACACCGGGGAGCTGTTTTTT
CASRRQGSTTYTGELFF
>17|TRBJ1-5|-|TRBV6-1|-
TGTGCCAGCAGGGACGCCGGCGGGGGTTGGGACAATCAGCCCCAGCATTTT
CASRDAGGGWDNQPQHF
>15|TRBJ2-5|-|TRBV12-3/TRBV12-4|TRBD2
TGTGCCAGCAGGACTAGCGGGAGGGCGGAAGAGACCCAGTACTTC
CASRTSGRAEETQYF
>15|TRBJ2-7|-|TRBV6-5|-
TGTGCCAGCAGTTACTCGATACAGGGAGCCTACGAGCAGTACTTC
CASSYSIQGAYEQYF
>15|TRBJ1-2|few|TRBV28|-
TGTGCCAGCAGTTTCTCGCCGGTGCAGCACTATGGCTACACCTTC
CASSFSPVQHYGYTF
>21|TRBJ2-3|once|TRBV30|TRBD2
TGTGCCTGGAGTTTGCTTACCGGCGGTCGGGTAGCTAGCGGGAGCCCAGATACGCAGTATTTT
CAWSLLTGGRVASGSPDTQYF